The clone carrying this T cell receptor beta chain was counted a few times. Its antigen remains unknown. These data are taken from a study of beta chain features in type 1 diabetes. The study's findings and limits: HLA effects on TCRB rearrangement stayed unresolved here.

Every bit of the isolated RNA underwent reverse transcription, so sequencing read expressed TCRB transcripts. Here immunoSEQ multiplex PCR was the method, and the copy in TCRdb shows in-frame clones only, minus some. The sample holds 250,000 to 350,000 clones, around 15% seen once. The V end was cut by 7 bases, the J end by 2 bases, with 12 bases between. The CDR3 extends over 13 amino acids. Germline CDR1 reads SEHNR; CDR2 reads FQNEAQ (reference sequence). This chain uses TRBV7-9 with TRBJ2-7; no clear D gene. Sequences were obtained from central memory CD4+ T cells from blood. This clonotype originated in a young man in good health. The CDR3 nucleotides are TGTGCCAGCACCATAATAAACCCCTACGAGCAGTACTTC. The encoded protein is CASTIINPYEQYF.